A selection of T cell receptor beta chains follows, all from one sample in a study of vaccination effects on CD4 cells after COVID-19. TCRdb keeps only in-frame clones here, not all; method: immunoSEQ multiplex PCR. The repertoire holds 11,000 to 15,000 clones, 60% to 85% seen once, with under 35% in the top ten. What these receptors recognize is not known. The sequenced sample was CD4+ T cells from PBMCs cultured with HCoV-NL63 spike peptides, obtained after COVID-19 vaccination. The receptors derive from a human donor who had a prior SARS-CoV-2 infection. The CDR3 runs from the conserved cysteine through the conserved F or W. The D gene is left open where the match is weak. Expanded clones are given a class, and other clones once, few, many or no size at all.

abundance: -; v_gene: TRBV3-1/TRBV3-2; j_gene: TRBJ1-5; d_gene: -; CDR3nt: TGTGCCAGCAGCCAGTCCGATAGCAATCAGCCCCAGCATTTT; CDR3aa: CASSQSDSNQPQHF
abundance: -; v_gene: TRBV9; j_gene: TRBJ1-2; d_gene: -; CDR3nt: TGTGCCAGCAGCCGGGGGGACGGCACCATTTATGGCTACACCTTC; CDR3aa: CASSRGDGTIYGYTF
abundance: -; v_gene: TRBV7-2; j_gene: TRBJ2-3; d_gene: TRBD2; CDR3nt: TGTGCCACACAGAAGCGGGGGCGTGGAGATACGCAGTATTTT; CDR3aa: CATQKRGRGDTQYF
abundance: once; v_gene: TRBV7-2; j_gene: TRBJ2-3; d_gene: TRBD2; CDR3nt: TGTGCCAGCAGCTTGATTAGCGGGGGCACAGATACGCAGTATTTT; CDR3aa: CASSLISGGTDTQYF
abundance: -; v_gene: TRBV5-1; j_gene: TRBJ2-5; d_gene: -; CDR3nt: TGCGCCAGCAGCTTGGAAATAGGCCAGGGGACCCAGTACTTC; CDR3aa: CASSLEIGQGTQYF
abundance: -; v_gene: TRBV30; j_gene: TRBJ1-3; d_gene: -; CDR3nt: TGTGCCTGGAGTCTTGAGCGCTCTGGAAACACCATATATTTT; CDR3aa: CAWSLERSGNTIYF
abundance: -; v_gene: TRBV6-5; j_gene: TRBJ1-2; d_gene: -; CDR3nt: TGTGCCAGCAGTTACGACACGCACTATGGCTACACCTTC; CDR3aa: CASSYDTHYGYTF
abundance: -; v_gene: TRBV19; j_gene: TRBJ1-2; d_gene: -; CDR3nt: TGTGCCAGTAGGTTGATCCCTAACTATGGCTACACCTTC; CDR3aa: CASRLIPNYGYTF
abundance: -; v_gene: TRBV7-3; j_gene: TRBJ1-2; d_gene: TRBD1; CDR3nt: TGTGCCAGCAGCTTAGCAGGGGGCGATGGCTACACCTTC; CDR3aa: CASSLAGGDGYTF
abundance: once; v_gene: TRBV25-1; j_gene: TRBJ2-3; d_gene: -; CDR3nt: TGTGCCACCAATGATCGGACTAGCACAGATACGCAGTATTTT; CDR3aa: CATNDRTSTDTQYF
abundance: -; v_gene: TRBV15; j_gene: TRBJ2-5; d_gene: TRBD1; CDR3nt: TGTGCCACCAGCAGAGGCCGTTCAGGGGGCGGTCAAGAGACCCAGTACTTC; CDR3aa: CATSRGRSGGGQETQYF
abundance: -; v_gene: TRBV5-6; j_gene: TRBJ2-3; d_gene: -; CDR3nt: TGTGCCAGCAGCTTGACCCACACAGATACGCAGTATTTT; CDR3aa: CASSLTHTDTQYF
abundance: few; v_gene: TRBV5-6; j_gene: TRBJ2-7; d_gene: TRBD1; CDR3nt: TGTGCCAGCAGCCTAGTACAGGGGGTGTTTTACGAGCAGTACTTC; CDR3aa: CASSLVQGVFYEQYF
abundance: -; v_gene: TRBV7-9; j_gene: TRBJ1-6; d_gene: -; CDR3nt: TGTGCCAGCAGCTTCCAGGGTAATTCACCCCTCCACTTT; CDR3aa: CASSFQGNSPLHF
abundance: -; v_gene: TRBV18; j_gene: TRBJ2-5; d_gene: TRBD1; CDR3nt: TGTGCCAGCTCACCAACTCGACAGGGAGTGGAGACCCAGTACTTC; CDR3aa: CASSPTRQGVETQYF
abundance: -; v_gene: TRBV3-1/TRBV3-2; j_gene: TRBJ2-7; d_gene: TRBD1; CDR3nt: TGTGCCAGCAGCGTTGCCGGGACAGGGATTTACGAGCAGTACTTC; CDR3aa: CASSVAGTGIYEQYF
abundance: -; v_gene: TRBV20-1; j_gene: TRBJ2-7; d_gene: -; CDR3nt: TGCAGTGCTAGTCTCCAGGCCTACGAGCAGTACTTC; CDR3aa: CSASLQAYEQYF
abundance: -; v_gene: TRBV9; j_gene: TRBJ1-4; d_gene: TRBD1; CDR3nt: TGTGCCAGCAGCCCTTGGGGACAGGGGGATGAAAAACTGTTTTTT; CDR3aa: CASSPWGQGDEKLFF
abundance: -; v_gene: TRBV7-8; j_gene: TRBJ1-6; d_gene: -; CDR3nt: TGTGCCAGCAGCCGGGACGAGAATTCACCCCTCCACTTT; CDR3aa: CASSRDENSPLHF
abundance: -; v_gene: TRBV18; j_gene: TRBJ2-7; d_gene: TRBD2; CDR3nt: TGTGCCAGCTCACCGCGGGAGGGAGTCCACGAGCAGTACTTC; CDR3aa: CASSPREGVHEQYF
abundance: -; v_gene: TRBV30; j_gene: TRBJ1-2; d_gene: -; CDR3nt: TGTGCCTGGAGACCGACCCTGGCAGGAAACTATGGCTACACCTTC; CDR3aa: CAWRPTLAGNYGYTF
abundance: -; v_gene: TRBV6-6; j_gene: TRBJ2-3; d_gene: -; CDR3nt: TGTGCCACCGGGGTGGGAGATACGCAGTATTTT; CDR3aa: CATGVGDTQYF
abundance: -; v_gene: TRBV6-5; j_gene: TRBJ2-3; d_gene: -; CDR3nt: TGTGCCAGCAGTTACTCGATCTTCGCAGATACGCAGTATTTT; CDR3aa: CASSYSIFADTQYF
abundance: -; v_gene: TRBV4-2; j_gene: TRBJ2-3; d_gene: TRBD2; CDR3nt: TGTGCCAGCAGCCAAGGGGCGGCGGGGAGCGGGAGACTTTTGTATTTT; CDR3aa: CASSQGAAGSGRLLYF
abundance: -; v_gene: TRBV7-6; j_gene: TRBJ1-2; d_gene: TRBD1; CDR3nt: TGTGCCAGCAGCCTTCAGGAGACAGGGGCTTATGGCTACACCTTC; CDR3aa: CASSLQETGAYGYTF
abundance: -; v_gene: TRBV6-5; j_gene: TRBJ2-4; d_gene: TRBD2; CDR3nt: TGTGCCAGCAGTTCCGGGGGGAGGAAAAACATTCAGTACTTC; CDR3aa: CASSSGGRKNIQYF
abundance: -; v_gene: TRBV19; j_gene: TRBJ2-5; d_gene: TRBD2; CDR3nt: TGTGCCAGTAGTTTCGGACTAGCGGGATCGGGGGAGACCCAGTACTTC; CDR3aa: CASSFGLAGSGETQYF
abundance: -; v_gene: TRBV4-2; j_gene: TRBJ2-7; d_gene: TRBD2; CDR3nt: TGTGCCAGCAGCCAAGCACTAGCGGGAGACTCCTACGAGCAGTACTTC; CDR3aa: CASSQALAGDSYEQYF
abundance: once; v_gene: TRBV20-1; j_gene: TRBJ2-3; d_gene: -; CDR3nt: TGCAGTGCTAGTGCGGGAAGCACAGATACGCAGTATTTT; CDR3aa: CSASAGSTDTQYF
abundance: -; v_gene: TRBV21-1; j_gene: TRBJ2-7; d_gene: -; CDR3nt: TGTGCCAGCAGCAAAACAGAAAGACTTTGCTCCTACGAGCAGTACTTC; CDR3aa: CASSKTERLCSYEQYF
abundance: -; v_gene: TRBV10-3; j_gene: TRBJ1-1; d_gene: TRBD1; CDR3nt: TGTGCCGTCCGTCGGACAGGGGCTGAAGCTTTCTTT; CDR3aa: CAVRRTGAEAFF
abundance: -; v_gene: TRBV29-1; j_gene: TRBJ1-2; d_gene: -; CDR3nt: TGCAGCGTTTCCAAGGGTAACAGCTATGGCTACACCTTC; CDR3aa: CSVSKGNSYGYTF
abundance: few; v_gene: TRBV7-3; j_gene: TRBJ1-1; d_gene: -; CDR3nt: TGTGCCAGCAGCAGTCAGGGCGACACTGAAGCTTTCTTT; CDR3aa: CASSSQGDTEAFF
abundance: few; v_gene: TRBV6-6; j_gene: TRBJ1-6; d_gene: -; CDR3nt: TGTGCCAGCAGTTACGCCTTGGGTTCACCCCTCCACTTT; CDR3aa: CASSYALGSPLHF
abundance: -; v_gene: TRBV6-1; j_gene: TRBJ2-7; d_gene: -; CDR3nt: TGTGCCAGCAGTGAAACGACAGATTACGAGCAGTACTTC; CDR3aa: CASSETTDYEQYF
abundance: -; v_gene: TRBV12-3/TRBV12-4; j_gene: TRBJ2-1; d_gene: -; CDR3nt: TGTGCCAGCAGTTTTAGTGCTAGGAATGAGCAGTTCTTC; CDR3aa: CASSFSARNEQFF
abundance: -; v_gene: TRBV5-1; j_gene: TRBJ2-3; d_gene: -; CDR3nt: TGCGCCAGCAGTCCCCAGGGAGATACGCAGTATTTT; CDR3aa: CASSPQGDTQYF